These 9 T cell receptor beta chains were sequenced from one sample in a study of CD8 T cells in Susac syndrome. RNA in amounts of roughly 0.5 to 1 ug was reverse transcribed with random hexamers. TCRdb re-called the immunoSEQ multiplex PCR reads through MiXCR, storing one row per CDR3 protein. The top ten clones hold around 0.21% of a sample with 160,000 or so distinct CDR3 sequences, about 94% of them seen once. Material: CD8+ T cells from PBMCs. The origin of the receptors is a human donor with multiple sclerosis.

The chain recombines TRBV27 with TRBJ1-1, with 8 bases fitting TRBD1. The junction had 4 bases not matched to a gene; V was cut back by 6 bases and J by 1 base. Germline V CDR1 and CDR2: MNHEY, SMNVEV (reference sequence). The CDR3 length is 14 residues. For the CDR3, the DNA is TGTGCCAGCAGAACGACAGGGGCGAACACTGAAGCTTTCTTT. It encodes CASRTTGANTEAFF.

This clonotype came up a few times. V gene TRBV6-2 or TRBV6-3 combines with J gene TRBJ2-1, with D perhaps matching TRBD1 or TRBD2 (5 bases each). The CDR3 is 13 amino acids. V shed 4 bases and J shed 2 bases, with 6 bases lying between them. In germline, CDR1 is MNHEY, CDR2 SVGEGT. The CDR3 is CASSWGTYNEQFF. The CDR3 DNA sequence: TGTGCCAGCAGTTGGGGGACCTACAATGAGCAGTTCTTC.

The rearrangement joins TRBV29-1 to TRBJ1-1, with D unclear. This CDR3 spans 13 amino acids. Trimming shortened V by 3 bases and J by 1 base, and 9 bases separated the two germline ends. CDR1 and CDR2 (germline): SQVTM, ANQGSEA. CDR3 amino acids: CSVEHKENTEAFF. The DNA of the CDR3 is TGCAGCGTTGAGCACAAGGAGAACACTGAAGCTTTCTTT.

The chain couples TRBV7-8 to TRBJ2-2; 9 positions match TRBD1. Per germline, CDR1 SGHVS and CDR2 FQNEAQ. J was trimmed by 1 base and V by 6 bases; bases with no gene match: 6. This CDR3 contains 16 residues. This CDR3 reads CASRLDRGGNTGELFF. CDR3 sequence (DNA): TGTGCCAGCAGGCTTGACAGGGGGGGGAACACCGGGGAGCTGTTTTTT.

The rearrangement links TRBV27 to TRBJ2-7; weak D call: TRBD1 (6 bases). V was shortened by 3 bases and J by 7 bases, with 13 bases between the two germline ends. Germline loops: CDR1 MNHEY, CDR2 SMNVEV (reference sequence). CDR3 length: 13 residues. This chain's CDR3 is CASSLSGATEQYF. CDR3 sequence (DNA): TGTGCCAGCAGTTTGTCAGGGGCTACGGAGCAGTACTTC.

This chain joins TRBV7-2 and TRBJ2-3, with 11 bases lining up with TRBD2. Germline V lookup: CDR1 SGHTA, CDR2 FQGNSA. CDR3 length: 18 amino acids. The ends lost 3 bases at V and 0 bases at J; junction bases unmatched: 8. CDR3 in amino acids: CASSLRLAGLPSTDTQYF. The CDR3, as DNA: TGTGCCAGCAGCTTGCGACTAGCGGGGCTGCCTAGCACAGATACGCAGTATTTT.

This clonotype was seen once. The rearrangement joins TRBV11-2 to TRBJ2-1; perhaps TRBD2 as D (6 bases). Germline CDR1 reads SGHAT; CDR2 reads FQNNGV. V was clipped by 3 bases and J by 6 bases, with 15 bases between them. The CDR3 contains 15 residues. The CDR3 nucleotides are TGTGCCAGCAGCTTTGGGACTTACGTAGGCAATGAGCAGTTCTTC. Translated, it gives CASSFGTYVGNEQFF.

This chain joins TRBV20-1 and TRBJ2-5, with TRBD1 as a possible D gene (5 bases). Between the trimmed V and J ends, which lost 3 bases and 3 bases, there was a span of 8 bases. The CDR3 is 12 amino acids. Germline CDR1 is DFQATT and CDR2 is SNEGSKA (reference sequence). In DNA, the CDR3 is TGCAGTGCTAGGGGGCTTAAAGAGACCCAGTACTTC. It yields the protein CSARGLKETQYF.

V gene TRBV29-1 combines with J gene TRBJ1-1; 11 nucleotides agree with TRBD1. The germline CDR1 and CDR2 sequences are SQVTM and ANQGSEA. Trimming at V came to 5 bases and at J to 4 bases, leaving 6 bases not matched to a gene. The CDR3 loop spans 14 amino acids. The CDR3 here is CSVYRDRGITEAFF. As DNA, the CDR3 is TGCAGCGTTTACCGGGACAGGGGGATCACTGAAGCTTTCTTT.